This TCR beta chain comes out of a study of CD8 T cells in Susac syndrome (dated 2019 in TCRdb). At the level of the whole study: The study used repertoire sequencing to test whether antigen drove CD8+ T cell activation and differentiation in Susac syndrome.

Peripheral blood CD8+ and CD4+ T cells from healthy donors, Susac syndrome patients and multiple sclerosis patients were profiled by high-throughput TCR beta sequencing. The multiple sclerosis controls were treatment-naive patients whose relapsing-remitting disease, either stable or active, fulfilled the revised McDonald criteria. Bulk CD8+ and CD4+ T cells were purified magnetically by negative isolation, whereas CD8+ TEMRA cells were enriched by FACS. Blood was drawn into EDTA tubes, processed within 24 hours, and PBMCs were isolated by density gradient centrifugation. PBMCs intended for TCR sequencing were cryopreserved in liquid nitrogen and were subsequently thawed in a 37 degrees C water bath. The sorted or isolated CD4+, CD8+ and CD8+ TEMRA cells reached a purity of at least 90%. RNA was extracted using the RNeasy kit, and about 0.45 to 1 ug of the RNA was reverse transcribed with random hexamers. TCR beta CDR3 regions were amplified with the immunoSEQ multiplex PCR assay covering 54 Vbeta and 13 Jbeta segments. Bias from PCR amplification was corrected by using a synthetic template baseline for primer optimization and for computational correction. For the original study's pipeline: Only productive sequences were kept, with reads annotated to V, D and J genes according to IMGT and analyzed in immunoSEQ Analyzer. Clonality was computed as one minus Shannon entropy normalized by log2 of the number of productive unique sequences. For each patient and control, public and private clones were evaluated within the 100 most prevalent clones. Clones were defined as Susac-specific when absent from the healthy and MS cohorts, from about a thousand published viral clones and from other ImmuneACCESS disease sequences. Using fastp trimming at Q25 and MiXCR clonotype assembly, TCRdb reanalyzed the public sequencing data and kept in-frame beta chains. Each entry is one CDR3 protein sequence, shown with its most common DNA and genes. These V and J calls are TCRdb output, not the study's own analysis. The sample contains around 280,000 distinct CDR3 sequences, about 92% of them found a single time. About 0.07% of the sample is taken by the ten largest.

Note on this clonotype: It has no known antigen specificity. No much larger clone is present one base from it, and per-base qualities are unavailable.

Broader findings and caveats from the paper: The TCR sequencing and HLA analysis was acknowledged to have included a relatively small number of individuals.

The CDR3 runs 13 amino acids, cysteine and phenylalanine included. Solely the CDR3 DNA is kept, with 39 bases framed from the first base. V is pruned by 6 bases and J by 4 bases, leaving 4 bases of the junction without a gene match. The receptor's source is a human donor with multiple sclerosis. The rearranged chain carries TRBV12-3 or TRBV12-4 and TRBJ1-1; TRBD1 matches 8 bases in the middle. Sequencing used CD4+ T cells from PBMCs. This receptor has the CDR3 CASRTGQGTEAFF. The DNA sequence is TGTGCCAGCAGAACCGGACAGGGCACTGAAGCTTTCTTT.